A single sample gave rise to the 20 T cell receptor beta chains below, sequenced in a study of regulatory T cells in long-lasting Graves disease (dated by TCRdb to about 2021). The method was multiplex PCR. Sequencing was carried out with an Illumina HiSeq 4000. iRepertoire HTBI primers and Arm-PCR amplification of CDR3 regions were used to construct TCR beta libraries. TCRdb took the public reads, trimmed them with fastp at Q25, ran MiXCR for clone calling and kept in-frame beta chains. Rows merge per CDR3 protein into single entries with the most common DNA and genes. Here the sample has around 400,000 distinct CDR3 sequences; about a quarter occur a single time. The ten most abundant clones make up roughly a quarter of the sample. The time point label of this sample denotes: persistent/refractory GD, antithyroid drugs over 5 years with positive TRAb. For both TCR sequencing and RNA sequencing, RNA was extracted from PBMCs using TRIzol.

The specimen comprised peripheral blood mononuclear cells (PBMCs), sampled when the disease was refractory, from a patient treated with antithyroid drugs. All receptors come from a female donor with Graves disease.

This clonotype was found a few times. The V and J genes are TRBV28 and TRBJ1-5; D unclear. Germline CDR1 reads MDHEN; CDR2 reads SYDVKM. Trimming took off 2 bases at V and 5 bases at J, with 4 bases between the two ends. CDR3 size: 12 residues. The CDR3 spells CASSLKDQPQHF. The CDR3 DNA sequence: TGTGCCAGCAGTTTAAAGGATCAGCCCCAGCATTTT.

This clonotype appeared many times. This chain links TRBV11-1 with TRBJ2-6; 10 bases are shared with TRBD1. The CDR3 has 19 amino acids. Germline V gene lookup returns CDR1 SGHAT and CDR2 FQDESV (reference sequence). V trimming: 1 base; J trimming: 0 bases; junction bases outside the gene matches: 6. CDR3 sequence (DNA): TGTGCCAGCAGCTTAGTTTCCGGGACAGGGGACTCTGGGGCCAACGTCCTGACTTTC. Protein sequence: CASSLVSGTGDSGANVLTF.

The V and J genes are TRBV29-1 and TRBJ2-7; 8 bases are shared with TRBD2. Germline values: CDR1 SQVTM, CDR2 ANQGSEA. This CDR3 contains 13 residues. After removal of 2 bases from V and 3 bases from J, the junction contained 3 bases not matched to a gene. CDR3 nucleotide sequence: TGCAGCGTTGAATTAGCGGGGTTCTACGAGCAGTACTTC. It encodes CSVELAGFYEQYF.

In this sample, this clonotype turned up a few times. The chain links TRBV30 to TRBJ2-6, with TRBD2 matching over 9 bases. CDR3 length: 16 amino acids. Trimming cost V 4 bases and J 4 bases; bases outside gene matches: 8. Germline CDR1 reads GTSNPN; CDR2 reads SVGIG (reference sequence). CDR3 DNA: TGTGCCTGGACCGGGACTAGCCTATCAGGGGCCAACGTCCTGACTTTC. Protein product: CAWTGTSLSGANVLTF.

This clonotype was counted a few times. This rearrangement joins TRBV30 to TRBJ1-2; a possible D gene is TRBD1 (6 bases). This CDR3 contains 13 residues. Per germline, CDR1 GTSNPN and CDR2 SVGIG (reference sequence). V was pared by 3 bases and J by 10 bases, with 18 bases between. CDR3 DNA sequence: TGTGCCTGGAGGAGGTCAGGGGTCCGAATCTACACCTTC. Protein sequence: CAWRRSGVRIYTF.

As to this clonotype: At one of its ends the junction is not consistent with the germline gene, which may arise from a read error. The gene calls are TRBV9 and TRBJ2-7; the match to TRBD2 covers 7 bases. CDR1 and CDR2 (germline): SGDLS, YYNGEE. The CDR3 has 15 amino acids. CDR3 region: CASSSNSGGMDERYF. The CDR3 nucleotides are TGTGCCAGCAGCTCAAACTCCGGGGGGATGGACGAGCGGTACTTC.

The chain has TRBV29-1 and TRBJ1-1; tentative D call: TRBD1 (5 bases). The V end was cut by 4 bases, the J end by 1 base, with 10 bases between. The germline CDR1 and CDR2 sequences are SQVTM and ANQGSEA. The length of the CDR3 is 13 residues. The CDR3 loop reads CSVGAGQNTEAFF. As DNA, the CDR3 is TGCAGCGTTGGCGCGGGGCAGAACACTGAAGCTTTCTTT.

CDR3 DNA: TGTGCCAGCAGCAGAGGGCGGGAATACAATGAGCAGTTCTTC. Translating it yields CASSRGREYNEQFF. The rearrangement uses TRBV7-3 and TRBJ2-1; weak D call: TRBD2 (6 bases). This CDR3 contains 14 residues. Per the germline V gene, CDR1 is SGHTA and CDR2 is FQGTGA. The germline V and J ends were trimmed by 5 bases and 4 bases, with 12 bases remaining between them.

The gene calls are TRBV7-9 and TRBJ1-6, with D hard to call. The CDR3 sequence is 15 residues long. V dropped 7 bases and J dropped 0 bases, with 10 bases sitting between them. From germline, CDR1 is SEHNR and CDR2 FQNEAQ (reference sequence). The CDR3 nucleotides read TGTGCCAGCATCCCTTCGGGCTCCTATAATTCACCCCTCCACTTT. It yields the protein CASIPSGSYNSPLHF. Based on the CDR3 plus reference TRBV7-9 and TRBJ1-6, the full variable domain is DTGVSQNPRHKITKRGQNVTFRCDPISEHNRLYWYRQTLGQGPEFLTYFQNEAQLEKSRLLSDRFSAERPKGSFSTLEIQRTEQGDSAMYLCASIPSGSYNSPLHFGNGTRLTVT.

CDR3 amino acids: CASSISGTTYEQYF. The CDR3 region has the DNA TGTGCCAGCAGTATTAGCGGGACCACCTACGAGCAGTACTTC. The rearrangement uses TRBV28 and TRBJ2-7; 8 nucleotides agree with TRBD2. This CDR3 region has 14 residues. V lost 5 bases to trimming and J lost 2 bases; unmatched junction nucleotides: 5. The germline CDR1 and CDR2 sequences are MDHEN and SYDVKM. Complete variable domain (other parts from reference TRBV28 and TRBJ2-7): DVKVTQSSRYLVKRTGEKVFLECVQDMDHENMFWYRQDPGLGLRLIYFSYDVKMKEKGDIPEGYSVSREKKERFSLILESASTNQTSMYLCASSISGTTYEQYFGPGTRLTVT.

The chain has TRBV30 and TRBJ1-5, with 7 bases fitting TRBD1. The CDR3 is 16 residues long. V lost 1 base to trimming and J lost 7 bases; unmatched junction nucleotides: 13. Germline V lookup: CDR1 GTSNPN, CDR2 SVGIG (reference sequence). The CDR3 nucleotides are TGTGCCTGGAGTGGGGCGCGACAGGGCGTCGGCCAGCCCCAGCATTTT. It yields the protein CAWSGARQGVGQPQHF.

Here the CDR3 DNA reads TGTGCCAGCAGCCCCCGGACAGGGATGATATCACCCCTCCACTTT. It specifies CASSPRTGMISPLHF. The chain uses TRBV6-1 and TRBJ1-6, with 8 bases fitting TRBD1. Per the germline V gene, CDR1 is MNHNS and CDR2 is SASEGT. After removal of 6 bases from V and 10 bases from J, the junction contained 11 bases not matched to a gene. This CDR3 is built from 15 residues.

This clonotype came up many times. V gene TRBV12-3 or TRBV12-4 combines with J gene TRBJ2-1; no clear D. Trimming stripped 4 bases from V and 1 base from J, with 8 bases between. The CDR3 loop spans 14 amino acids. CDR3 amino acids: CASSSRFSYNEQFF. DNA for the CDR3: TGTGCCAGCAGTTCACGGTTTTCCTACAATGAGCAGTTCTTC.

This chain links TRBV6-1 with TRBJ1-1; 8 bases map to TRBD1. This CDR3 comprises 13 residues. Unmatched junction bases numbered 5, after V lost 6 bases and J lost 5 bases. The germline V gene encodes CDR1 MNHNS and CDR2 SASEGT. CDR3 sequence reads: CASRRQGTTEAFF. The DNA of the CDR3 is TGTGCCAGCAGGAGACAGGGGACGACTGAAGCTTTCTTT.

This clonotype was recorded at least ten times. This chain links TRBV2 with TRBJ2-7, with TRBD1 as a possible D gene (6 bases). The CDR3 is 14 amino acids. In germline, CDR1 is SNHLY, CDR2 FYNNEI. The V gene lost 10 bases and the J gene lost 0 bases, with 16 bases spanning the gap. The CDR3 loop reads CATTDRPNSYEQYF. In nucleotides, the CDR3 is TGTGCCACCACAGACAGGCCCAACTCCTACGAGCAGTACTTC.

There are many counts of this clonotype. V is TRBV12-3 or TRBV12-4 and J is TRBJ2-7; 9 bases line up with TRBD2. The CDR3 covers 15 residues. With 4 bases clipped from V and 6 bases from J, the junction kept 10 bases outside the gene matches. CDR3 nucleotides: TGTGCCAGCAGTTCAAGGACTAGCGTTCACTCCGAGCAGTACTTC. Its protein is CASSSRTSVHSEQYF.

This clonotype was seen only a few times. CDR3 nucleotide sequence: TGTGCCACCAGTGATTTTAAAGGTGATAACTATGGCTACACCTTC. Translated: CATSDFKGDNYGYTF. This chain links TRBV24-1 with TRBJ1-2; D uncertain. The CDR3 covers 15 residues. The germline gives CDR1 KGHDR, CDR2 SFDVKD. Trimming took off 1 base at V and 1 base at J, with 9 bases between the two ends.

In this sample, this clonotype turned up many times. V usage is TRBV28 and J usage is TRBJ2-7; no clear D gene. The CDR3 sequence is 14 residues long. V gave up 2 bases and J gave up 2 bases, with 10 bases separating them. The germline V gene has CDR1 MDHEN and CDR2 SYDVKM. This CDR3 is CASSLNVMPYEQYF. The CDR3 DNA reads as TGTGCCAGCAGTTTAAATGTCATGCCCTACGAGCAGTACTTC.

This clonotype came up many times. The junction departs from germline at one end; a sequencing error may be responsible. The chain uses TRBV5-1 and TRBJ2-7; 8 bases line up with TRBD1. Germline V gene sequence: CDR1 SGHRS, CDR2 YFSETQ. The CDR3 contains 14 residues. CDR3 in amino acids: CASSLTGESYEQYF. The DNA for the CDR3 is TGTGCCAGCAGTCTGACAGGGGAGTCCTACGAGCAGTACTTC.

This clonotype was counted at least ten times. V gene TRBV10-3 combines with J gene TRBJ1-2; possibly TRBD1 for D (5 bases). CDR3 size: 15 residues. V gave up 6 bases and J gave up 5 bases, with 19 bases separating them. Germline CDR1 ENHRY, CDR2 SYGVKD. The CDR3 DNA reads TGTGCCATCAGGGGGGGGACGTCGGAAGCGTATGGCTACACCTTC. It codes for CAIRGGTSEAYGYTF.